This TCR beta chain derives from a study of CD8+CD57+ T cells in acquired aplastic anemia. Study at large: CD4+ and CD8+ cells, once sorted, gave DNA averaging about 3 ug. Study conclusions and caveats: Patients and controls were not found to differ significantly in CD8+ Simpson's diversity. The study identified more than 25 CD8+ CDR3 sequences shared by patients and controls.

This CDR3 has 11 amino acids. CDR1 and CDR2 from the germline V gene are SNHLY and FYNNEI. Investigators profiled TCR beta VDJ and CDR3 from genomic DNA template. MiXCR was run by TCRdb on the reads, yielding one entry per CDR3 protein. The sample consists of 100,000 to 150,000 distinct CDR3 sequences, 48% of them appearing once. This clonotype occurred many times. The target antigen is unknown. Compared with germline, one end of the junction differs, possibly owing to a read error. J is TRBJ2-1 and V is TRBV2; maybe TRBD2 (6 bases). This receptor was identified in a human donor in good health, serving as a control. Source material: sorted CD4+, CD8+, or CD8+CD57+ T cells (not recorded which) from PBMCs. The CDR3 spells CASSSGVGKIF. As DNA, the CDR3 is TGTGCCAGCAGCTCGGGGGTAGGGAAAATCTTC.